Listed below are T cell receptor beta chains from one sample, sequenced in a study of cytomegalovirus exposure and HLA in healthy donors. Sequenced by immunoSEQ multiplex PCR; TCRdb stores in-frame clones only, minus some. The table shows under 150,000 clones, with 60% to 85% occurring only once. Sequencing input: PBMCs. These receptors originate from a woman in her twenties or thirties in good health and CMV-seropositive. The CDR3 runs from the conserved cysteine through the conserved F or W. Fields, in order: D gene, V gene, clone size, J gene, CDR3 DNA, CDR3 protein. A D gene is named only where the DNA matches it firmly. Clone sizes are given selectively: once, few, many, or a class where the clone is expanded.

D gene: NA; V gene: TRBV19; clone size: NA; J gene: TRBJ2-5; CDR3 DNA: TGTGCCAGTAGTTCCAACCCAGGCCAAGAGACCCAGTACTTC; CDR3 protein: CASSSNPGQETQYF
D gene: TRBD1; V gene: TRBV4-3; clone size: NA; J gene: TRBJ2-1; CDR3 DNA: TGCGCCAGCAGCCAATTGACAGGGGGACGCAATGAGCAGTTCTTC; CDR3 protein: CASSQLTGGRNEQFF
D gene: TRBD2; V gene: TRBV29-1; clone size: NA; J gene: TRBJ2-1; CDR3 DNA: TGCAGCGTTGGGGACTACCGGTACGATGAGCAGTTCTTC; CDR3 protein: CSVGDYRYDEQFF
D gene: NA; V gene: TRBV4-2; clone size: NA; J gene: TRBJ1-2; CDR3 DNA: TGTGCCAGCAGCCAAGATGAAGTTTACTTTGGCTACACCTTC; CDR3 protein: CASSQDEVYFGYTF
D gene: NA; V gene: TRBV9; clone size: NA; J gene: TRBJ2-5; CDR3 DNA: TGTGCCAGCAGCGTAGACAGGGCATCGGGGGAGACCCAGTACTTC; CDR3 protein: CASSVDRASGETQYF
D gene: TRBD1; V gene: TRBV9; clone size: NA; J gene: TRBJ1-4; CDR3 DNA: TGTGCCAGCAGCGAGAGGGGACAGCCTAATGAAAAACTGTTTTTT; CDR3 protein: CASSERGQPNEKLFF
D gene: NA; V gene: TRBV4-1; clone size: NA; J gene: TRBJ1-6; CDR3 DNA: TGCGCCAGCAGGCAGGACGGGGGCGGGAGGGCACCCCTCCACTTT; CDR3 protein: CASRQDGGGRAPLHF
D gene: NA; V gene: TRBV4-2; clone size: NA; J gene: TRBJ2-5; CDR3 DNA: TGTGCCAGCAGCCAAGAGCAAGGAGGGCTACAAGAGACCCAGTACTTC; CDR3 protein: CASSQEQGGLQETQYF
D gene: TRBD1; V gene: TRBV5-1; clone size: NA; J gene: TRBJ2-1; CDR3 DNA: TGCGCCAGCAGCTTGGTGAGGGGGCATATCACTGAGCAGTTCTTC; CDR3 protein: CASSLVRGHITEQFF
D gene: NA; V gene: TRBV27; clone size: few; J gene: TRBJ2-1; CDR3 DNA: TGTGCCAGCAGCCTCCGAGGGGGAACCTACAATGAGCAGTTCTTC; CDR3 protein: CASSLRGGTYNEQFF
D gene: TRBD1; V gene: TRBV7-8; clone size: NA; J gene: TRBJ1-1; CDR3 DNA: TGTGCCAGCAGCCCACTGACAGGGGGCACTGAAGCTTTCTTT; CDR3 protein: CASSPLTGGTEAFF
D gene: NA; V gene: TRBV6-5; clone size: NA; J gene: TRBJ1-3; CDR3 DNA: TGTGCCAGCAGTTACTCGCTGGAGCCGGGAAACACCATATATTTT; CDR3 protein: CASSYSLEPGNTIYF
D gene: NA; V gene: TRBV6-1; clone size: NA; J gene: TRBJ1-5; CDR3 DNA: TGTGCCAGCAGTTTGAGGGAGGGCAATCAGCCCCAGCATTTT; CDR3 protein: CASSLREGNQPQHF
D gene: TRBD1; V gene: TRBV2; clone size: NA; J gene: TRBJ1-3; CDR3 DNA: TGTGCCAGCAGTGAAGGAGGCGGGACAGTCTCTGGAAACACCATATATTTT; CDR3 protein: CASSEGGGTVSGNTIYF
D gene: TRBD1; V gene: TRBV29-1; clone size: few; J gene: TRBJ1-2; CDR3 DNA: TGCAGCGTTGACGACAGGGGGGACTATGGCTACACCTTC; CDR3 protein: CSVDDRGDYGYTF
D gene: TRBD2; V gene: TRBV28; clone size: NA; J gene: TRBJ2-5; CDR3 DNA: TGTGCCAGCAGTTCCCCCACACTAGCGGGAGAGACCCAGTACTTC; CDR3 protein: CASSSPTLAGETQYF
D gene: NA; V gene: TRBV27; clone size: NA; J gene: TRBJ2-7; CDR3 DNA: TGTGCCAGCAGTTTTTCGACAGGAGCGCGCTACGAGCAGTACTTC; CDR3 protein: CASSFSTGARYEQYF
D gene: NA; V gene: TRBV28; clone size: NA; J gene: TRBJ1-2; CDR3 DNA: TGTGCCAGCAGTTTAGGGGTCGGACTGGGAGGCTACACCTTC; CDR3 protein: CASSLGVGLGGYTF
D gene: TRBD1; V gene: TRBV2; clone size: NA; J gene: TRBJ1-2; CDR3 DNA: TGTGCCTGGACAGGGGAAGGGTATGGCTACACCTTC; CDR3 protein: CAWTGEGYGYTF
D gene: NA; V gene: TRBV7-9; clone size: NA; J gene: TRBJ2-5; CDR3 DNA: TGTGCCAGCAGCCACCCGATCGGGTGGGAGGAGACCCAGTACTTC; CDR3 protein: CASSHPIGWEETQYF
D gene: NA; V gene: TRBV29-1; clone size: NA; J gene: TRBJ2-7; CDR3 DNA: TGCAGCGTTGATCTAGCCTACGAGCAGTACTTC; CDR3 protein: CSVDLAYEQYF
D gene: NA; V gene: TRBV4-3; clone size: NA; J gene: TRBJ2-5; CDR3 DNA: TGCGCCAGCAGCCAAGATCCCAGAGAGACCCAGTACTTC; CDR3 protein: CASSQDPRETQYF
D gene: NA; V gene: TRBV4-3; clone size: NA; J gene: TRBJ2-2; CDR3 DNA: TGCGCCAGCAGCCAAGATTTCCCGCGGATGAACACCGGGGAGCTGTTTTTT; CDR3 protein: CASSQDFPRMNTGELFF
D gene: TRBD1; V gene: TRBV10-3; clone size: NA; J gene: TRBJ2-5; CDR3 DNA: TGTGCCGCCAGGGACAGGGTGGAAGAGACCCAGTACTTC; CDR3 protein: CAARDRVEETQYF
D gene: TRBD2; V gene: TRBV5-1; clone size: NA; J gene: TRBJ2-3; CDR3 DNA: TGCGCCAGCAGCACCGGGACTAGCGGGGGGATAACAATCACAGATACGCAGTATTTT; CDR3 protein: CASSTGTSGGITITDTQYF
D gene: NA; V gene: TRBV5-1; clone size: NA; J gene: TRBJ1-1; CDR3 DNA: TGCGCCAGCAGCTTTACCGGGGGAAGTACTGAAGCTTTCTTT; CDR3 protein: CASSFTGGSTEAFF
D gene: NA; V gene: TRBV28; clone size: NA; J gene: TRBJ1-6; CDR3 DNA: TGTGCCAGCTCCTGGAGGAATTCACCCCTCCACTTT; CDR3 protein: CASSWRNSPLHF
D gene: NA; V gene: TRBV9; clone size: NA; J gene: TRBJ2-3; CDR3 DNA: TGTGCCAGCAGCGTAGAGGAGTGGTCCACAGATACGCAGTATTTT; CDR3 protein: CASSVEEWSTDTQYF
D gene: NA; V gene: TRBV5-1; clone size: few; J gene: TRBJ2-1; CDR3 DNA: TGCGCCAGCAGCTTGGCCCGGACTTGGTCCTACAATGAGCAGTTCTTC; CDR3 protein: CASSLARTWSYNEQFF
D gene: TRBD1; V gene: TRBV30; clone size: NA; J gene: TRBJ2-1; CDR3 DNA: TGTGCCTGGACAGGGGGCAGGGGAAAGTTCTTC; CDR3 protein: CAWTGGRGKFF
D gene: NA; V gene: TRBV6-5; clone size: once; J gene: TRBJ2-5; CDR3 DNA: TGTGCCAGCAGTTACTTCGGACTGGCCGGAGGGACCCAGTACTTC; CDR3 protein: CASSYFGLAGGTQYF
D gene: NA; V gene: TRBV11-2; clone size: few; J gene: TRBJ2-5; CDR3 DNA: TGTGCCAGCAGCTTATCGGGTGTAGGAGAGACCCAGTACTTC; CDR3 protein: CASSLSGVGETQYF
D gene: TRBD1; V gene: TRBV10-3; clone size: NA; J gene: TRBJ1-2; CDR3 DNA: TGTGCCATCAGTGGGACAGGGGTCGATGGCTACACTTTC; CDR3 protein: CAISGTGVDGYTF
D gene: NA; V gene: TRBV30; clone size: few; J gene: TRBJ2-2; CDR3 DNA: TGTGCCTGGAGTCTCTCCGGGGAGCTGTTTTTT; CDR3 protein: CAWSLSGELFF
D gene: TRBD1; V gene: TRBV5-1; clone size: NA; J gene: TRBJ1-4; CDR3 DNA: TGCGCCAGCAGCTTGGGACAGGGTTTTGAAAAACTGTTTTTT; CDR3 protein: CASSLGQGFEKLFF
D gene: TRBD1; V gene: TRBV11-3; clone size: NA; J gene: TRBJ1-6; CDR3 DNA: TGTGCCAGCAGCTTCAGGGGGCGAAATTCACCCCTCCACTTT; CDR3 protein: CASSFRGRNSPLHF
D gene: NA; V gene: TRBV7-2; clone size: NA; J gene: TRBJ2-7; CDR3 DNA: TGTGCCAGCAGCTTGGGTTCGCCCCCGGGGTCCTACGAGCAGTACTTC; CDR3 protein: CASSLGSPPGSYEQYF
D gene: TRBD2; V gene: TRBV9; clone size: NA; J gene: TRBJ2-2; CDR3 DNA: TGTGCCAGCAGCCCCCTAGCGGGGGGGCAAACCGGGGAGCTGTTTTTT; CDR3 protein: CASSPLAGGQTGELFF
D gene: NA; V gene: TRBV29-1; clone size: NA; J gene: TRBJ2-5; CDR3 DNA: TGCAGCGTTGTTAGGGGGCAAGAGACCCAGTACTTC; CDR3 protein: CSVVRGQETQYF
D gene: NA; V gene: TRBV7-6; clone size: NA; J gene: TRBJ2-3; CDR3 DNA: TGTGCCAGCAGTTCATCTAGACTCACGCAGTATTTT; CDR3 protein: CASSSSRLTQYF
D gene: TRBD1; V gene: TRBV7-9; clone size: NA; J gene: TRBJ2-1; CDR3 DNA: TGTGCCAGCAGCCTTACACAGGGGGTACGTGAGCAGTTCTTC; CDR3 protein: CASSLTQGVREQFF
D gene: NA; V gene: TRBV28; clone size: NA; J gene: TRBJ1-2; CDR3 DNA: TGTGCCAGCAGTTTGGGCGGCCGTCGGGGTGAGGATGGCTACACCTTC; CDR3 protein: CASSLGGRRGEDGYTF
D gene: NA; V gene: TRBV6-5; clone size: few; J gene: TRBJ2-7; CDR3 DNA: TGTGCCAGCATCACCGTTACGGGCAGGGTCTACGAGCAGTACTTC; CDR3 protein: CASITVTGRVYEQYF
D gene: TRBD2; V gene: TRBV7-6; clone size: NA; J gene: TRBJ2-3; CDR3 DNA: TGTGCCAGCAGTCTGCTGGGCGGGGGGGCGGCAGATACGCAGTATTTT; CDR3 protein: CASSLLGGGAADTQYF
D gene: NA; V gene: TRBV28; clone size: NA; J gene: TRBJ2-3; CDR3 DNA: TGTGCCAGCAGGGGACACGTCCCTGATACGCAGTATTTT; CDR3 protein: CASRGHVPDTQYF
D gene: NA; V gene: TRBV7-6; clone size: NA; J gene: TRBJ2-1; CDR3 DNA: TGTGCCAGCAGCTTTCGAGAGAGCAATGAGCAGTTCTTC; CDR3 protein: CASSFRESNEQFF
D gene: TRBD1; V gene: TRBV29-1; clone size: NA; J gene: TRBJ1-5; CDR3 DNA: TGCAGCGTTGCCGTCGGGACAGGAGATCAGCCCCAGCATTTT; CDR3 protein: CSVAVGTGDQPQHF
D gene: TRBD1; V gene: TRBV5-1; clone size: NA; J gene: TRBJ2-7; CDR3 DNA: TGCGCCAGCAGCCTATCGACAGGGACCCCCTACGAGCAGTACTTC; CDR3 protein: CASSLSTGTPYEQYF
D gene: TRBD2; V gene: TRBV7-2; clone size: NA; J gene: TRBJ2-1; CDR3 DNA: TGTGCCAGCAGCCGGAGACTAGCGGGGGGCAGGTACAATGAGCAGTTCTTC; CDR3 protein: CASSRRLAGGRYNEQFF
D gene: TRBD1; V gene: TRBV4-1; clone size: once; J gene: TRBJ1-1; CDR3 DNA: TGCGCCAGCAGCCTTAGGACAGGTGTGACTGAAGCTTTCTTT; CDR3 protein: CASSLRTGVTEAFF
D gene: NA; V gene: TRBV5-6; clone size: NA; J gene: TRBJ2-4; CDR3 DNA: TGTGCCAGCAGCAACACTAGAGCCAAAAACATTCAGTACTTC; CDR3 protein: CASSNTRAKNIQYF
D gene: NA; V gene: TRBV30; clone size: NA; J gene: TRBJ2-6; CDR3 DNA: TGTGCCTGGAGTCGACCGGGATACTCTGGGGCCAACGTCCTGACTTTC; CDR3 protein: CAWSRPGYSGANVLTF
D gene: NA; V gene: TRBV7-2; clone size: NA; J gene: TRBJ2-7; CDR3 DNA: TGTGCCAGCAGCTTAAACAGCGGTGCTTTCTACGAGCAGTACTTC; CDR3 protein: CASSLNSGAFYEQYF
D gene: TRBD2; V gene: TRBV7-6; clone size: few; J gene: TRBJ2-5; CDR3 DNA: TGTGCCAGCAGCCCAAATAGCGGGGGAGCAGAGACCCAGTACTTC; CDR3 protein: CASSPNSGGAETQYF
D gene: NA; V gene: TRBV6-6; clone size: NA; J gene: TRBJ2-1; CDR3 DNA: TGTGCCAGCACGAGTGGGAGGGGGGAAGAGCAGTTCTTC; CDR3 protein: CASTSGRGEEQFF
D gene: NA; V gene: TRBV28; clone size: NA; J gene: TRBJ1-2; CDR3 DNA: TGTGCCAGCTTCGACAGAAACGGTCGTGGCTACACCTTC; CDR3 protein: CASFDRNGRGYTF
D gene: NA; V gene: TRBV9; clone size: NA; J gene: TRBJ2-3; CDR3 DNA: TGTGCCAGCAGCGTGAACCCCCGGGGGGCCACAGATACGCAGTATTTT; CDR3 protein: CASSVNPRGATDTQYF
D gene: NA; V gene: TRBV5-1; clone size: NA; J gene: TRBJ2-7; CDR3 DNA: TGCGCCAGCAGCTCCGGGACACCGCGGGAGCAGTACTTC; CDR3 protein: CASSSGTPREQYF
D gene: TRBD1; V gene: TRBV5-8; clone size: NA; J gene: TRBJ1-5; CDR3 DNA: TGTGCCAGCAGCTTGGCCGGGACAGGGGGCAGTCAGCCCCAGCATTTT; CDR3 protein: CASSLAGTGGSQPQHF
D gene: NA; V gene: TRBV11-3; clone size: NA; J gene: TRBJ2-1; CDR3 DNA: TGTGCCAGCAGCTTAGAGGGGGCGCACAATGAGCAGTTCTTC; CDR3 protein: CASSLEGAHNEQFF